Shown below are 5 T cell receptor beta chains from a single sample sequenced in a study of tumor-infiltrating lymphocytes in primary liver carcinoma. TCR beta cDNA came from around 0.5 ug total RNA, primed with a constant-region primer. Slightly modified ARM-PCR, run as three nested multiplex PCR rounds, produced the TCR beta libraries. Two initial PCR rounds of around 9 cycles each paired TRBV1-TRBV30 forward primers with a C-beta reverse primer. TCRdb recomputed calls from the multiplex PCR reads with MiXCR, one row per CDR3 protein. The sample contains hundreds of thousands of distinct CDR3 sequences, 50% to 60% of which appear only once. RNA isolated from unsorted whole blood supplied the blood RNA, with germline DNA also extracted. Sequencing was performed on peripheral blood. The source of these receptors is a woman in her 30s with primary liver carcinoma and hepatitis B virus infection.

Notes on this clonotype: Since the CDR3 does not end with the conserved phenylalanine or tryptophan, this likely comes from a read error. The chain combines TRBV6-1 with TRBJ2-3, with a tentative D call TRBD1 (5 bases). The germline CDR1 and CDR2 sequences are MNHNS and SASEGT. This CDR3 has 14 residues. V was clipped by 4 bases and J by 5 bases, with 13 bases between them. The CDR3 sequence: CASSGGHVGDTQYL. CDR3 DNA: TGTGCCAGCAGTGGGGGCCACGTCGGAGATACGCAGTATTTA.

In the case of this clonotype: Germline and junction disagree at one end, which may indicate a read error. The chain employs TRBV12-3 or TRBV12-4 and TRBJ2-3; no firm D call. The CDR3 has 15 amino acids. CDR3 nucleotides: TGTGCCAGCAGATCCGAGTCCACAAGCACAGATACACAGTATTTT. This sequence encodes CASRSESTSTDTQYF.

The rearrangement uses TRBV5-6 and TRBJ2-4; D perhaps matches TRBD1 (5 bases). The CDR3 has 14 residues. Germline assignment: CDR1 SGHDT and CDR2 YYEEEE. V was clipped by 1 base and J by 1 base, with 6 bases between them. DNA for the CDR3: TGTGCCAGCAGCTTGCGACAGGCCAAAAACATTCAGTACTTC. It encodes CASSLRQAKNIQYF.

This clonotype was observed at least ten times. The rearrangement links TRBV29-1 to TRBJ2-1, with TRBD2 matching 8 bases. The V gene's germline CDR1 is SQVTM and CDR2 ANQGSEA. The CDR3 is made up of 15 amino acids. Trimming at V came to 6 bases and at J to 0 bases, leaving 7 bases not matched to a gene. The CDR3, as DNA: TGCAGCGTGACCCGACTAGCGATCTCCTACAATGAGCAGTTCTTC. It is translated as CSVTRLAISYNEQFF.

The CDR3 protein is CASSRSTGRVGQYF. The CDR3 nucleotides read TGTGCCAGCAGCCGATCGACGGGGAGGGTCGGGCAGTACTTC. The V gene is TRBV5-5, the J gene TRBJ2-7, with TRBD2 identical over 7 bases. The germline gives CDR1 SGHKS, CDR2 YYEKEE (reference sequence). After removal of 4 bases from V and 9 bases from J, the junction contained 13 bases not matched to a gene. The CDR3 covers 14 residues.